This entry lists 26 T cell receptor beta chains sequenced from one sample in a study of CD8+ T cells in alopecia areata. Reverse transcribed after extraction, RNA yielded cDNA as the sequencing template. The method was immunoSEQ multiplex PCR; TCRdb's version includes in-frame clones alone and lacks a portion of them. The data contain roughly 75,000 clones, 50% to 75% of them singletons. The sequencing used CD8+ T cells sorted from blood, collected at week 0. The source of these receptors is a human donor with alopecia areata.

Worth noting for this clone: The junction and the germline gene differ at one end; a read error may be behind it. V and J are TRBV15 and TRBJ1-1; TRBD1 is a possible D gene (6 bases). Germline V gene sequence: CDR1 LNHNV, CDR2 YYDKDF (reference sequence). This CDR3 is 14 amino acids long. The CDR3 bases are TGTGCCACCTGCAGGGGCGAAATGGGGACTGAAGCTTTCTTT. Protein: CATCRGEMGTEAFF.

The chain carries TRBV27 and TRBJ2-7; TRBD2 matches at 7 bases. Trimming cost V 0 bases and J 3 bases; bases outside gene matches: 5. Per the germline V gene, CDR1 is MNHEY and CDR2 is SMNVEV (reference sequence). This CDR3 region has 15 residues. The CDR3 spells CASSLSRGDFYEQYF. The CDR3 bases are TGTGCCAGCAGTTTATCTCGGGGGGATTTCTACGAGCAGTACTTC.

The chain is built from TRBV2 and TRBJ2-7; D is possibly TRBD1 or TRBD2 (5 bases each). V was trimmed by 1 base and J by 9 bases, leaving 13 bases between them. This CDR3 is 13 amino acids long. Germline V lookup: CDR1 SNHLY, CDR2 FYNNEI. The CDR3 spells CASSEDGARGQYF. As DNA, the CDR3 is TGTGCCAGCAGTGAAGACGGCGCGAGGGGGCAGTACTTC. The entire variable domain, with the rest obtained from reference TRBV2 and TRBJ2-7, is as follows: EPEVTQTPSHQVTQMGQEVILRCVPISNHLYFYWYRQILGQKVEFLVSFYNNEISEKSEIFDDQFSVERPDGSNFTLKIRSTKLEDSAMYFCASSEDGARGQYFGPGTRLTVT.

This chain uses TRBV23-1 with TRBJ1-1; D may be TRBD1 (6 bases). TRBV23-1 carries the ORF label, with uncertain function. The CDR3 covers 16 residues. Trimming removed 2 bases from V and 6 bases from J, with 19 bases in between. This CDR3 reads CASSQRYRDGCAEAFF. CDR3 DNA sequence: TGCGCCAGCAGTCAAAGATACAGGGATGGATGCGCTGAAGCTTTCTTT.

The rearrangement uses TRBV5-1 and TRBJ2-3; D uncertain. Trimming removed 2 bases at V and 0 bases at J, with 7 bases between. Germline loops: CDR1 SGHRS, CDR2 YFSETQ. The CDR3 extends over 14 amino acids. The CDR3 protein is CASSFLVSTDTQYF. In nucleotides, the CDR3 is TGCGCCAGCAGCTTTCTAGTGAGCACAGATACGCAGTATTTT.

The CDR3 DNA reads as TGTGCCAGCACCACCGGACACGTCTATGGCTACACCTTC. It translates to CASTTGHVYGYTF. This chain connects TRBV5-6 to TRBJ1-2; the D gene is possibly TRBD1 (5 bases). The CDR3 runs to 13 residues. V shed 6 bases and J shed 4 bases, with 13 bases lying between them. From germline, CDR1 is SGHDT and CDR2 YYEEEE.

V gene TRBV19 combines with J gene TRBJ2-7, with 10 bases aligning to TRBD2. Germline V lookup: CDR1 LNHDA, CDR2 SQIVND (reference sequence). There are 14 residues in the CDR3. With 3 bases clipped from V and 4 bases from J, the junction kept 3 bases outside the gene matches. CDR3: CASSITSGNYEQYF. The CDR3 nucleotides are TGTGCCAGTAGTATTACTAGCGGGAATTACGAGCAGTACTTC.

This chain uses TRBV4-3 with TRBJ2-2, with 9 bases fitting TRBD2. V trimming: 3 bases; J trimming: 4 bases; junction bases outside the gene matches: 6. Germline values: CDR1 LGHNA, CDR2 YSLEER. The CDR3 is 16 residues long. CDR3 nucleotides: TGCGCCAGCAGCCAGGGGACTAGCAGCTCCACCGGGGAGCTGTTTTTT. This encodes CASSQGTSSSTGELFF.

CDR3 DNA sequence: TGTGCCACCAGCAACCTTACCGGGACTTTCCTGGAGACCCAGTACTTC. It codes for CATSNLTGTFLETQYF. V and J are TRBV15 and TRBJ2-5; D is perhaps TRBD2 (6 bases). V was clipped by 4 bases and J by 5 bases, with 20 bases between them. The CDR3 covers 16 residues. Germline CDR1 reads LNHNV; CDR2 reads YYDKDF (reference sequence).

V and J are TRBV5-4 and TRBJ1-1, with TRBD1 matching over 8 bases. The CDR3 has 15 residues. Trimming at V came to 4 bases and at J to 3 bases, leaving 8 bases not matched to a gene. The V gene's germline CDR1 is SGHNT and CDR2 YYREEE (reference sequence). This CDR3 reads CASSQQGGADTEAFF. For the CDR3, the DNA is TGTGCCAGCAGCCAACAGGGGGGTGCGGACACTGAAGCTTTCTTT.

V gene TRBV27 combines with J gene TRBJ2-2, with 7 bases identical to TRBD1. This CDR3 spans 16 amino acids. The junction had 10 bases not matched to a gene; V was cut back by 6 bases and J by 3 bases. Germline V gives CDR1 MNHEY, CDR2 SMNVEV (reference sequence). CDR3 in amino acids: CASSPARTGDTGELFF. The CDR3 DNA follows: TGTGCCAGCAGCCCGGCCCGTACAGGGGACACCGGGGAGCTGTTTTTT.

This clone was recorded only once. The chain employs TRBV29-1 and TRBJ2-1; 7 positions match TRBD1. J was trimmed by 2 bases and V by 8 bases; bases with no gene match: 9. Germline loops: CDR1 SQVTM, CDR2 ANQGSEA. CDR3 length: 14 amino acids. DNA of the CDR3: TGCAGCTCCCGACAGGGCCGCACCTACAATGAGCAGTTCTTC. This gives the protein CSSRQGRTYNEQFF.

V usage is TRBV5-1 and J usage is TRBJ2-1, with TRBD1 matching over 9 bases. CDR3 length: 15 amino acids. In germline, CDR1 is SGHRS, CDR2 YFSETQ. V shed 1 base, J shed 5 bases, and the junction held 4 bases outside the gene matches. CDR3 sequence (DNA): TGCGCCAGCAGCTTGAACAGGGGGCTAAACAATGAGCAGTTCTTC. Protein: CASSLNRGLNNEQFF.

This clone occurred a few times. The V call is TRBV29-1, the J call TRBJ2-1; a weak D match, TRBD2 (6 bases). The CDR3 covers 13 residues. The ends were cut back, 3 bases at V and 8 bases at J, with 14 bases in the middle. The V gene's germline CDR1 is SQVTM and CDR2 ANQGSEA. This chain's CDR3 is CSVDEDYSDEQFF. The DNA for the CDR3 is TGCAGCGTTGACGAGGACTATTCGGATGAGCAGTTCTTC.

The chain is built from TRBV7-9 and TRBJ1-3, with 7 bases identical to TRBD1. Germline lookup yields CDR1 SEHNR and CDR2 FQNEAQ (reference sequence). The V segment lost 3 bases and the J segment 0 bases; nucleotides outside the gene matches: 8. This CDR3 spans 17 amino acids. The CDR3 nucleotides are TGTGCCAGCAGCTTGAGTTCAGGGGGACGCTCTGGAAACACCATATATTTT. It specifies CASSLSSGGRSGNTIYF.

V and J are TRBV5-6 and TRBJ2-3, with 7 bases that match TRBD1. The CDR3 length is 13 residues. In germline, CDR1 is SGHDT, CDR2 YYEEEE. With 4 bases clipped from V and 3 bases from J, the junction kept 2 bases outside the gene matches. This CDR3 reads CASSPDRTDTQYF. The DNA of the CDR3 is TGTGCCAGCAGCCCGGACAGGACAGATACGCAGTATTTT.

The rearrangement uses TRBV7-9 and TRBJ2-5; D might be TRBD2 (5 bases). CDR1 is SEHNR and CDR2 is FQNEAQ in the germline V gene (reference sequence). This CDR3 comprises 14 residues. The V gene lost 4 bases and the J gene lost 6 bases, with 15 bases spanning the gap. CDR3 loop: CASSYRGKRKTQYF. The CDR3 DNA reads TGTGCCAGCAGCTATCGAGGGAAGCGGAAGACCCAGTACTTC.

The chain is built from TRBV28 and TRBJ2-2; a possible D gene is TRBD1 (6 bases). CDR3 length equals 17 residues. The germline V gene encodes CDR1 MDHEN and CDR2 SYDVKM. Trimming shortened V by 2 bases and J by 4 bases, and 17 bases separated the two germline ends. The CDR3 loop reads CASSLVTGQGITGELFF. CDR3 nucleotides: TGTGCCAGCAGTTTAGTAACGGGACAAGGAATCACCGGGGAGCTGTTTTTT.

The V gene is TRBV27, the J gene TRBJ2-1; the D gene is possibly TRBD2 (5 bases). Germline V lookup: CDR1 MNHEY, CDR2 SMNVEV (reference sequence). V was trimmed by 2 bases and J by 7 bases, leaving 9 bases between them. This CDR3 spans 13 amino acids. CDR3 in amino acids: CASSLLRGNEQFF. For the CDR3, the DNA is TGTGCCAGCAGTTTACTGAGAGGGAATGAGCAGTTCTTC.

A few counts support this clone. DNA for the CDR3: TGCAGCGTTGAATCAGGGGCGGCCTATGGCTACACCTTC. This encodes CSVESGAAYGYTF. This chain joins TRBV29-1 and TRBJ1-2, with a tentative D call TRBD1 (6 bases). V was shortened by 2 bases and J by 4 bases, with 11 bases between the two germline ends. The CDR3 has 13 residues. In germline, CDR1 is SQVTM, CDR2 ANQGSEA.

V is TRBV4-1 and J is TRBJ1-2, with D maybe TRBD1 (6 bases). V was shortened by 1 base and J by 7 bases, with 16 bases between the two germline ends. This CDR3 is 15 amino acids long. Per germline, CDR1 MGHRA and CDR2 YSYEKL. The CDR3: CASSQVVQGGAGYTF. CDR3 in DNA: TGCGCCAGCAGCCAAGTAGTACAAGGGGGAGCTGGCTACACCTTC.

This clone turned up a few times. The rearrangement joins TRBV9 to TRBJ2-6, with D unclear. Germline CDR1 reads SGDLS; CDR2 reads YYNGEE. CDR3 length: 14 residues. The V gene lost 6 bases and the J gene lost 2 bases, with 9 bases spanning the gap. In DNA form, the CDR3 reads TGTGCCAGCAAGTCAAGGGCTGGGGCCAACGTCCTGACTTTC. Amino acid sequence: CASKSRAGANVLTF.

The genes are TRBV5-1 and TRBJ2-1; D is perhaps TRBD2 (5 bases). CDR3 length: 16 residues. Germline-derived CDR1 and CDR2 are SGHRS and YFSETQ. V lost 3 bases to trimming and J lost 4 bases, with 17 bases between them. The chain's CDR3 is CASSSDWGRTYNEQFF. The CDR3 nucleotides are TGCGCCAGCAGCTCGGACTGGGGTCGGACTTACAATGAGCAGTTCTTC.

The chain is built from TRBV19 and TRBJ1-1, with D possibly matching TRBD1 (5 bases). Trimming took 6 bases from V and 8 from J, leaving 19 bases between them. Germline lookup yields CDR1 LNHDA and CDR2 SQIVND (reference sequence). The CDR3 sequence is 14 residues long. The CDR3 DNA sequence: TGTGCCAGTAGCCCGAGCGGGGCCTTCGGAGAAGCTTTCTTT. Its translation: CASSPSGAFGEAFF.

The V call is TRBV15, the J call TRBJ2-2; D is ambiguous. The germline V and J ends were trimmed by 3 bases and 0 bases, with 8 bases remaining between them. In germline, CDR1 is LNHNV, CDR2 YYDKDF (reference sequence). The CDR3 spans 15 residues. CDR3 in DNA: TGTGCCACCAGCAGTGTCATCACGAACACCGGGGAGCTGTTTTTT. Protein: CATSSVITNTGELFF.

This clone occurred a few times. V gene TRBV27 combines with J gene TRBJ2-5; TRBD1 is a possible D gene (6 bases). V was clipped by 7 bases and J by 5 bases, with 17 bases between them. CDR1 and CDR2 from the germline V gene are MNHEY and SMNVEV (reference sequence). The CDR3 length is 14 residues. CDR3 sequence: CASISGAPGETQYF. CDR3 DNA: TGTGCCAGCATCTCAGGGGCCCCGGGGGAGACCCAGTACTTC.